The clone carrying this TCR beta chain showed up just a few times. The source of the sample is a study of blood T cell repertoires in COVID-19. Across the study: Spain, Italy and the United States supplied samples that represented acute and convalescent COVID-19. The analysed material was cDNA or gDNA that came from T cells, B-cell-depleted T cells, or PBMCs.

Germline CDR1 and CDR2: SGHRS and YFSETQ. The V end was cut by 2 bases, the J end by 8 bases, with 19 bases between. The CDR3 has 15 amino acids. Libraries were prepared by immunoSEQ multiplex PCR; TCRdb keeps only in-frame clonotypes and omits some of them. The top ten clones hold about 4.2% of a sample with roughly 230,000 clones, 84% of them seen once. The source is a man in his forties or fifties with active or convalescent COVID-19. The genes are TRBV5-1 and TRBJ1-1, with D maybe TRBD1 (6 bases). The specimen sequenced was peripheral blood. As DNA, the CDR3 is TGCGCCAGCAGCTTAGAAACCGGGACACGAGACGAAGCTTTCTTT. Translation gives CASSLETGTRDEAFF.